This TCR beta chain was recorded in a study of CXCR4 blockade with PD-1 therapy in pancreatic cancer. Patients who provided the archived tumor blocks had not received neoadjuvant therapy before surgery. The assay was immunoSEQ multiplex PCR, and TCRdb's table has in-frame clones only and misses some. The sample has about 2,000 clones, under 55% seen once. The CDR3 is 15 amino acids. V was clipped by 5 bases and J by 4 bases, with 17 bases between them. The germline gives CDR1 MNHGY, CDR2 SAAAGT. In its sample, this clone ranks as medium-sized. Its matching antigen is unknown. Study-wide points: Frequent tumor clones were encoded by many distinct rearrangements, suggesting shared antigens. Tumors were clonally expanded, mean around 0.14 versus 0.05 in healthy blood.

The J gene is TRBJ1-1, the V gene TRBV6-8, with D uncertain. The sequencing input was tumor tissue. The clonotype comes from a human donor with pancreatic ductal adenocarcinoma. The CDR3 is CASSEVLEGSTEAFF. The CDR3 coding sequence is TGTGCCAGCAGTGAGGTATTGGAAGGTTCCACTGAAGCTTTCTTT.